This T cell receptor beta chain was obtained from a study of Ad26.COV2.S vaccination and SARS-CoV-2 variants. Study at large: Each vaccinee took Ad26.COV2.S intramuscularly, once or twice 56 days apart.

Documented treatment: some 19 received Ad26.COV2.S at low or high dose, single or two shots; a few received placebo; per-sample allocation not given. Samples analyzed were those drawn on day 63 after the first vaccine or placebo injection. Trimming removed 2 bases from V and 3 bases from J, with 11 bases in between. CDR3 length: 15 amino acids. The V gene's germline CDR1 is GTSNPN and CDR2 SVGIG (reference sequence). Here immunoSEQ multiplex PCR was the method, and the copy in TCRdb shows in-frame clones only, minus some. The sample holds roughly 680,000 clones; 89% are singletons and the top ten take nearly 1.5%.

The source material was peripheral blood, sampled in a trial of Ad26.COV2.S vaccine versus placebo. The clonotype comes from a person between 18 and 65 years old who received the Ad26.COV2.S COVID-19 vaccine or a placebo. V is TRBV30 and J is TRBJ1-6; no clear D gene. DNA of the CDR3: TGTGCCTGGAGTCCCTCAAGGCGCTATAATTCACCCCTCCACTTT. It translates to CAWSPSRRYNSPLHF.